Listed below are T cell receptor beta chains from one sample, sequenced in a study of cytomegalovirus exposure and HLA in healthy donors. The assay was immunoSEQ multiplex PCR, and TCRdb's table has in-frame clones only and misses some. The table records 140,000 or so clones, approximately 80% of them present only once. Sequencing was done on a sample of PBMCs. The receptor set was obtained from a female donor in good health and CMV-seronegative. CDR3s include the opening cysteine and the closing phenylalanine or tryptophan. The order of the fields is J gene, D gene, V gene, clone size, CDR3 DNA, CDR3 protein. D genes are given only for firm matches. Rows may omit the clone size; those that give it use once, few, many or a size class.

TRBJ1-1 TRBD1 TRBV28 few TGTGCCAGCAGGATCGGGACAGGGAGGAACACTGAAGCTTTCTTT CASRIGTGRNTEAFF
TRBJ2-3 - TRBV19 once TGTGCCAGTGCTCTTAGCTCCGGCACAGATACGCAGTATTTT CASALSSGTDTQYF
TRBJ2-1 - TRBV10-3 once TGTGCCATCGGGGGGGCCTTCAATGAGCAGTTCTTC CAIGGAFNEQFF
TRBJ2-3 - TRBV5-1 - TGCGCCAGCAGCTTACCGGGCACAGATACGCAGTATTTT CASSLPGTDTQYF
TRBJ2-7 - TRBV28 - TGTGCCAGCACCCGAGCAGGGGCCTACGAGCAGTACTTC CASTRAGAYEQYF
TRBJ2-7 TRBD2 TRBV2 - TGTGCCAGCAGAAGACTAGCGGGGGGCATATACGAGCAGTACTTC CASRRLAGGIYEQYF
TRBJ2-2 TRBD1 TRBV5-4 - TGTGCCAGCAGCTTGTCGGACAGGAGAGCCGGGGAGCTGTTTTTT CASSLSDRRAGELFF
TRBJ1-1 TRBD1 TRBV25-1 - TGTGCCAGCAGTGAGCGACGTACGACAGGGTTGTACACTGAAGCTTTCTTT CASSERRTTGLYTEAFF
TRBJ1-3 TRBD1 TRBV6-6 - TGTGCCAGCAGTTACTTGCCGCCGGGACAGGGAAACACCATATATTTT CASSYLPPGQGNTIYF
TRBJ2-1 - TRBV4-3 - TGCGCCAGCAGCCAAGGTCTAGCCGTTATGGGTGAGCAGTTCTTC CASSQGLAVMGEQFF
TRBJ2-1 - TRBV7-9 - TGTGCCAGCAGCTCCAGACAGGACCCCTACAATGAGCAGTTCTTC CASSSRQDPYNEQFF
TRBJ1-2 TRBD1 TRBV30 - TGTGCCTGGGGGTCAGGGGGCAACTATGGCTACACCTTC CAWGSGGNYGYTF
TRBJ1-2 - TRBV6-5 - TGTGCCAGCAGTTCCTCTGGTTGGGGGCACTATGGCTACACCTTC CASSSSGWGHYGYTF
TRBJ2-5 TRBD2 TRBV27 - TGTGCCAGCAGTTTAGGGACTAGCGGGACCGAGACCCAGTACTTC CASSLGTSGTETQYF
TRBJ1-2 TRBD1 TRBV30 - TGTGCCTGGCGGGACAGGGGGCTGTCTGGCTATGGCTACCCCTTC CAWRDRGLSGYGYPF